This passage covers 11 T cell receptor beta chains from one sample sequenced in a study of PD-1 blockade in classical Hodgkin lymphoma. The time point is: cycle 4 day 1 (C4D1), after six to seven weeks of nivolumab. Every single patient, without exception, relapsed after autologous stem cell transplantation, and brentuximab vedotin exposure varied. Only in-frame clones appear in the TCRdb table, and some are missing; sequencing was by immunoSEQ multiplex PCR. The sample contains tens of thousands of clones, roughly nine tenths of which appear only once. The sequences come from peripheral blood mononuclear cells (PBMCs), collected before the fourth cycle of nivolumab. These receptors all stem from a human donor with classical Hodgkin lymphoma.

This clone was found a few times. The chain joins TRBV2 to TRBJ2-7, with D unresolved. This CDR3 contains 13 residues. V was cut by 8 bases and J by 0 bases, with 11 bases left in between. CDR1 is SNHLY, CDR2 FYNNEI, per germline. The CDR3 DNA is TGTGCCAGCGAGTCAAAGAGCTCCTACGAGCAGTACTTC. Translation: CASESKSSYEQYF.

This clone was detected a few times. The J gene is TRBJ1-2, the V gene TRBV12-5, with 7 bases lining up with TRBD1. J gave up 8 bases and V 6 bases, and 9 bases lay outside the gene matches. The length of the CDR3 is 13 residues. The germline V gene has CDR1 LGHNT and CDR2 FRNRAP. The DNA for the CDR3 is TGTGCTAGTGGAACTACAGGGGTTCGGGGCTACACCTTC. Its protein is CASGTTGVRGYTF.

This clone was seen only once. The chain couples TRBV6-1 to TRBJ1-1, with TRBD1 matching 7 bases. The CDR3 sequence is 15 residues long. J gave up 5 bases and V 10 bases, and 16 bases lay outside the gene matches. Looked up from germline, CDR1 is MNHNS and CDR2 is SASEGT. The CDR3 here is CATKIEQGRDTEAFF. The DNA for the CDR3 is TGTGCCACCAAAATAGAACAGGGGAGGGATACTGAAGCTTTCTTT.

The chain has TRBV27 and TRBJ2-2, with 7 bases identical to TRBD1. Per germline, CDR1 MNHEY and CDR2 SMNVEV (reference sequence). Unmatched junction bases numbered 8, after V lost 3 bases and J lost 1 base. The CDR3 has 17 residues. The CDR3 protein is CASSFSLRGLNTGELFF. DNA for the CDR3: TGTGCCAGCAGTTTCTCCTTGAGGGGGCTGAACACCGGGGAGCTGTTTTTT.

To note about this clone: Sequence at one end of the junction differs from germline and may be a read error. This rearrangement joins TRBV5-4 to TRBJ1-3; 10 bases map to TRBD1. CDR1 SGHNT and CDR2 YYREEE come from the germline V gene (reference sequence). The CDR3 contains 11 residues. CDR3 region: CASSRGQGSEF. For the CDR3, the DNA is TGTGCCAGCAGCAGGGGACAGGGGAGTGAATTT.

The V call is TRBV13, the J call TRBJ2-7; 11 bases line up with TRBD2. The CDR3 loop spans 15 amino acids. V trimming: 7 bases; J trimming: 7 bases; junction bases outside the gene matches: 12. In germline, CDR1 is PRHDT, CDR2 FYEKMQ (reference sequence). CDR3 sequence (DNA): TGTGCCAGCACGACGTCTACTAGCGGGGGTCGAGAGCAGTACTTC. It codes for CASTTSTSGGREQYF.

A single count supports this clone. This rearrangement joins TRBV14 to TRBJ2-2; no clear D. From germline, CDR1 is SGHDN and CDR2 FVKESK. The V and J ends lost 1 base and 1 base respectively, with 10 bases between them. This CDR3 has 16 residues. The CDR3: CASSQGLSLNTGELFF. The CDR3 DNA follows: TGTGCCAGCAGCCAAGGGCTGTCCCTGAACACCGGGGAGCTGTTTTTT.

This chain connects TRBV12-5 to TRBJ2-1, with 7 bases that match TRBD1. CDR3 length: 15 amino acids. The junction had 15 bases not matched to a gene; V was cut back by 6 bases and J by 10 bases. From germline, CDR1 is LGHNT and CDR2 FRNRAP. This CDR3 is CASGPGQAPGGEQFF. As DNA, the CDR3 is TGTGCTAGTGGACCTGGACAGGCGCCTGGAGGCGAGCAGTTCTTC. Using reference TRBV12-5 and TRBJ2-1 for the parts outside the CDR3, the full variable domain is DARVTQTPRHKVTEMGQEVTMRCQPILGHNTVFWYRQTMMQGLELLAYFRNRAPLDDSGMPKDRFSAEMPDATLATLKIQPSEPRDSAVYFCASGPGQAPGGEQFFGPGTRLTVL.

The chain employs TRBV11-2 and TRBJ2-3; 13 bases align to TRBD2. Trimming took 4 bases from V and 2 from J; bases not matched to a gene: 3. The V gene's germline CDR1 is SGHAT and CDR2 FQNNGV. This CDR3 comprises 16 residues. The chain's CDR3 is CASSWTSGGYTDTQYF. CDR3 nucleotides: TGTGCCAGCAGCTGGACTAGCGGGGGTTACACAGATACGCAGTATTTT.

V is TRBV18 and J is TRBJ2-1; 10 nucleotides line up with TRBD1. The CDR3 spans 15 residues. With 6 bases clipped from V and 12 bases from J, the junction kept 14 bases outside the gene matches. Germline CDR1 and CDR2: KGHSH and LQKENI. The CDR3 nucleotides read TGTGCCAGCTCTCTAGACGACAGGGGGCCCTGGGGGCAGTTCTTC. It encodes CASSLDDRGPWGQFF.

The table lists this clone with a count of one. The chain is built from TRBV15 and TRBJ2-7, with 10 bases identical to TRBD1. The ends lost 3 bases at V and 6 bases at J; junction bases unmatched: 8. Germline V gene sequence: CDR1 LNHNV, CDR2 YYDKDF (reference sequence). This CDR3 contains 15 residues. The DNA of the CDR3 is TGTGCCACCAGCAGTGGGGGGACAGGGGTTAGCGAGCAGTACTTC. Translated, it gives CATSSGGTGVSEQYF.